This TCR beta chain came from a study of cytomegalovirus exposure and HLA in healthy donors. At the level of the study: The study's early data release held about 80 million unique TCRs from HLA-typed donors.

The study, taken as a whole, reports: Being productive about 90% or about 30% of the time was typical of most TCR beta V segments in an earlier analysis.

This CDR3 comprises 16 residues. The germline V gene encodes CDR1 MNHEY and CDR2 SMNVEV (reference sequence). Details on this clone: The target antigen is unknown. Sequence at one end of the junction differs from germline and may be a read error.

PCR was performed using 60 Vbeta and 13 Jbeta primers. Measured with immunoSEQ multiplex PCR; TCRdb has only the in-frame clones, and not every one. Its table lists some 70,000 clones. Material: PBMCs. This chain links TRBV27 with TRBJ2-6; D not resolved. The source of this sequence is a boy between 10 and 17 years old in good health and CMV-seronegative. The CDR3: CASSLSWSTGANVLTF. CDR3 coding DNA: TGTGCCAGCAGCTTATCTTGGAGTACTGGGGCCAACGTCCTGACTTTC.